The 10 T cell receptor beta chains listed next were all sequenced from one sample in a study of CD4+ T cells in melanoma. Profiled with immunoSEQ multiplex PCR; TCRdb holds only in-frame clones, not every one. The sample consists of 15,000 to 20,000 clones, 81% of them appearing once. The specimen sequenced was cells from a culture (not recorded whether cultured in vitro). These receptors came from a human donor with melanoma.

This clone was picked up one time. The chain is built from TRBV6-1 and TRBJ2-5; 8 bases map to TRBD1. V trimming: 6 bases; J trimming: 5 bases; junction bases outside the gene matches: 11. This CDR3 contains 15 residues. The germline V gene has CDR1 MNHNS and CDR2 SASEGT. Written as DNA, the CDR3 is TGTGCCAGCAGCCCTCGACAGGGGAGTTGGGAGACCCAGTACTTC. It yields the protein CASSPRQGSWETQYF.

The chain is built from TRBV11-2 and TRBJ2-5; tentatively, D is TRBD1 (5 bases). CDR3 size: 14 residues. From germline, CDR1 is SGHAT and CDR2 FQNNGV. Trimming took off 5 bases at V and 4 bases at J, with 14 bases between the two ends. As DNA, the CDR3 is TGTGCCAGCAGCGTCAGGGTGTCAGGAGAGACCCAGTACTTC. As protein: CASSVRVSGETQYF. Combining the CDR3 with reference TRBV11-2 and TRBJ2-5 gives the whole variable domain EAGVAQSPRYKIIEKRQSVAFWCNPISGHATLYWYQQILGQGPKLLIQFQNNGVVDDSQLPKDRFSAERLKGVDSTLKIQPAKLEDSAVYLCASSVRVSGETQYFGPGTRLLVL.

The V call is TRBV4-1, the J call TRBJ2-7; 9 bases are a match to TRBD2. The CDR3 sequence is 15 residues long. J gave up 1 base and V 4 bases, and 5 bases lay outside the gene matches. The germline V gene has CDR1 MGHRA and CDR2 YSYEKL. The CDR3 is CASSPQAGGSYEQYF. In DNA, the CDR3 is TGCGCCAGCAGCCCCCAAGCGGGGGGATCCTACGAGCAGTACTTC.

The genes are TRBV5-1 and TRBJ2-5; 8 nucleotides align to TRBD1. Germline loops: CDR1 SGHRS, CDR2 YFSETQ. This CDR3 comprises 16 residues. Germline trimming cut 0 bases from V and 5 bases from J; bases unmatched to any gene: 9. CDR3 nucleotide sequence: TGCGCCAGCAGCTTGGACGGGACAGGTCACGGGGAGACCCAGTACTTC. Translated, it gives CASSLDGTGHGETQYF.

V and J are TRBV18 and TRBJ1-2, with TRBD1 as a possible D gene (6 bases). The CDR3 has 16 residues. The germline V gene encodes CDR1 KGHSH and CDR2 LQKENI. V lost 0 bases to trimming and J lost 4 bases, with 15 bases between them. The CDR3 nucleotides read TGTGCCAGCTCACCACCCACAGGGAGGTCGGTCTATGGCTACACCTTC. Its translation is CASSPPTGRSVYGYTF.

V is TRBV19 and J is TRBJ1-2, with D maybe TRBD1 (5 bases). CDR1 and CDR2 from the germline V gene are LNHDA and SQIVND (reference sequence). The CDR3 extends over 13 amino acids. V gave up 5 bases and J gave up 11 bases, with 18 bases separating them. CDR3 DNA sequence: TGTGCCAGTAGTCTCCGGGACTCTTTAGGGTACACCTTC. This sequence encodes CASSLRDSLGYTF.

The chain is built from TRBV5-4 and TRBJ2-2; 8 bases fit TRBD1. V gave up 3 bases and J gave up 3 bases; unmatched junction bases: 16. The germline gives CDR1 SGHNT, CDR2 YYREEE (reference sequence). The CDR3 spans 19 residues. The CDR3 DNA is TGTGCCAGCAGCTCTCGGGCAGGGGGCGCGATGGAAGACACCGGGGAGCTGTTTTTT. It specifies CASSSRAGGAMEDTGELFF.

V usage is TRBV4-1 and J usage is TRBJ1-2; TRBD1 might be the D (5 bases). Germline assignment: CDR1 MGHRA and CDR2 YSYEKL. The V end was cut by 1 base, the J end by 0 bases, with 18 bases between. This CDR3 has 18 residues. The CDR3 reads CASSQGGEQTRANYGYTF. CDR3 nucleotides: TGCGCCAGCAGCCAAGGGGGGGAACAGACCCGAGCTAACTATGGCTACACCTTC.

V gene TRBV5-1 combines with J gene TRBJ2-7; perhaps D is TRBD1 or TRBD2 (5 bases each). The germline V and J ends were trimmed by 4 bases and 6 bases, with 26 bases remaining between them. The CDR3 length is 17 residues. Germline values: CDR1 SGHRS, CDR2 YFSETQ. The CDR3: CASSRGLGPAGAGEQYF. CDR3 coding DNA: TGCGCCAGCAGCAGGGGCCTCGGACCGGCCGGGGCAGGCGAGCAGTACTTC.

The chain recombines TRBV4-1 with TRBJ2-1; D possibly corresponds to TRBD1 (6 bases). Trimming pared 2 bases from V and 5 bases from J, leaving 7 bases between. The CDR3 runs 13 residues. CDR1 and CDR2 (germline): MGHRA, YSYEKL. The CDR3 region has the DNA TGCGCCAGCAGCCAACCAGGGGACAATGAGCAGTTCTTC. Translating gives CASSQPGDNEQFF.